The 30 T cell receptor beta chains listed next were all sequenced from one sample in a study of cytomegalovirus exposure and HLA in healthy donors. Vbeta (60) and Jbeta (13) primers were used in the PCR. The method was immunoSEQ multiplex PCR; TCRdb's version includes in-frame clones alone and lacks a portion of them. Of some 200,000 clones in the sample, roughly 80% were seen once. The sample comprised PBMCs. The receptors stem from a female donor in good health and CMV-seronegative.

The V and J genes are TRBV28 and TRBJ1-5, with D unresolved. V lost 6 bases and J 2 bases, leaving 5 bases between the germline ends. CDR3 length equals 12 residues. CDR1 is MDHEN, CDR2 SYDVKM, per germline. CDR3 protein: CASRAGNQPQHF. CDR3 bases: TGTGCCAGCAGGGCGGGCAATCAGCCCCAGCATTTT. The whole variable domain, filled in from reference TRBV28 and TRBJ1-5, reads DVKVTQSSRYLVKRTGEKVFLECVQDMDHENMFWYRQDPGLGLRLIYFSYDVKMKEKGDIPEGYSVSREKKERFSLILESASTNQTSMYLCASRAGNQPQHFGDGTRLSIL.

This clone appeared a single time. This chain joins TRBV7-2 and TRBJ2-5, with TRBD2 matching over 7 bases. V dropped 0 bases and J dropped 4; count of bases not matched to a gene: 5. The germline V gene encodes CDR1 SGHTA and CDR2 FQGNSA. The CDR3 runs to 15 residues. CDR3 sequence reads: CASSLAGGWVETQYF. DNA for the CDR3: TGTGCCAGCAGCTTAGCCGGGGGGTGGGTAGAGACCCAGTACTTC.

The rearrangement joins TRBV28 to TRBJ2-1, with 11 positions matching TRBD2. V dropped 5 bases and J dropped 4; count of bases not matched to a gene: 4. The CDR3 extends over 15 amino acids. From germline, CDR1 is MDHEN and CDR2 SYDVKM. The CDR3 region is CASSQGLAEYNEQFF. The DNA for the CDR3 is TGTGCCAGCAGTCAGGGACTAGCGGAATACAATGAGCAGTTCTTC.

The chain recombines TRBV27 with TRBJ2-1, with 14 bases that match TRBD2. The CDR3 has 16 residues. CDR1 and CDR2 from the germline V gene are MNHEY and SMNVEV (reference sequence). Trimming removed 5 bases from V and 2 bases from J; junction bases left unmatched: 2. For the CDR3, the DNA is TGTGCCAGCAGTGGGGGACTAGCGGGGGCCTACAATGAGCAGTTCTTC. It translates to CASSGGLAGAYNEQFF.

The chain employs TRBV5-6 and TRBJ2-5; D gene unclear. Germline V gives CDR1 SGHDT, CDR2 YYEEEE. The CDR3 totals 16 residues. Trimming removed 3 bases at V and 1 base at J, with 16 bases between. The CDR3 spells CASSSYPRRSQETQYF. The DNA for the CDR3 is TGTGCCAGCAGCTCCTACCCCCGGCGGAGCCAAGAGACCCAGTACTTC.

This chain connects TRBV6-1 to TRBJ1-4, with a tentative D call TRBD1 (6 bases). Germline V gene data show CDR1 as MNHNS and CDR2 as SASEGT. This CDR3 has 15 amino acids. V gave up 8 bases and J gave up 2 bases, with 15 bases separating them. CDR3 nucleotide sequence: TGTGCCAGCTTGACAGGACCTGCGACTAATGAAAAACTGTTTTTT. Amino acid sequence: CASLTGPATNEKLFF.

The gene calls are TRBV7-3 and TRBJ2-1, with D perhaps TRBD2 (5 bases). The V end was cut by 1 base, the J end by 7 bases, with 14 bases between. The CDR3 is 15 amino acids. The V gene's germline CDR1 is SGHTA and CDR2 FQGTGA. Written as DNA, the CDR3 is TGTGCCAGCAGCTTAAGTGGGAGCCGGGGTAATGAGCAGTTCTTC. This sequence encodes CASSLSGSRGNEQFF.

V is TRBV4-1 and J is TRBJ1-5, with 10 bases matching TRBD1. After removal of 1 base from V and 5 bases from J, the junction contained 2 bases not matched to a gene. The CDR3 totals 15 residues. Germline V gene sequence: CDR1 MGHRA, CDR2 YSYEKL. The CDR3 DNA reads TGCGCCAGCAGCCAAGGACAGGGGGCCTATCAGCCCCAGCATTTT. This encodes CASSQGQGAYQPQHF.

V is TRBV28 and J is TRBJ2-2, with 9 bases that match TRBD1. The CDR3 is 15 residues long. CDR1 and CDR2 (germline): MDHEN, SYDVKM. J was trimmed by 4 bases and V by 6 bases; bases with no gene match: 6. CDR3 DNA sequence: TGTGCCAGCAGAGTACCGGGACAGGGCACCGGGGAGCTGTTTTTT. Its protein product is CASRVPGQGTGELFF.

This clone was picked up a small number of times. The chain recombines TRBV29-1 with TRBJ1-1; 9 bases align to TRBD1. The V gene end was trimmed by 6 bases and the J gene end by 5 bases; junction bases not matched to a gene: 4. Germline V lookup: CDR1 SQVTM, CDR2 ANQGSEA. The CDR3 covers 12 residues. In DNA form, the CDR3 reads TGCAGCGTACGGACAGGGGAGACTGAAGCTTTCTTT. Its translation: CSVRTGETEAFF.

The chain joins TRBV5-1 to TRBJ2-1; 10 bases fit TRBD1. The V gene end was trimmed by 4 bases and the J gene end by 5 bases; junction bases not matched to a gene: 6. Germline V CDR1 and CDR2: SGHRS, YFSETQ. This CDR3 is 15 amino acids long. CDR3 sequence (DNA): TGCGCCAGCAGCACCCGGGACAGGGGCGACAATGAGCAGTTCTTC. This gives the protein CASSTRDRGDNEQFF.

The chain combines TRBV27 with TRBJ1-6; D is unresolved. V was trimmed by 7 bases and J by 10 bases, leaving 14 bases between them. This CDR3 has 13 amino acids. From germline, CDR1 is MNHEY and CDR2 SMNVEV (reference sequence). The CDR3 loop is CASTLTRWSPLHF. CDR3 nucleotides: TGTGCCAGCACCCTGACAAGGTGGTCACCCCTCCACTTT.

This chain joins TRBV5-4 and TRBJ2-7, with a tentative D call TRBD1 (5 bases). CDR1 and CDR2 (germline): SGHNT, YYREEE (reference sequence). Trimming shortened V by 4 bases and J by 1 base, and 15 bases separated the two germline ends. The CDR3 consists of 15 residues. CDR3 amino acids: CASSIDSGASYEQYF. For the CDR3, the DNA is TGTGCCAGCAGCATCGACAGTGGGGCGTCCTACGAGCAGTACTTC.

The V gene is TRBV7-2, the J gene TRBJ2-7; 15 nucleotides match TRBD2. The CDR3 is 17 amino acids. Germline lookup yields CDR1 SGHTA and CDR2 FQGNSA. J lost 0 bases, V lost 4 bases, and 4 bases had no gene match. CDR3 nucleotides: TGTGCCAGCAGCTACGGACTAGCGGGGGGGTTCTCCTACGAGCAGTACTTC. Translation: CASSYGLAGGFSYEQYF.

The chain combines TRBV5-5 with TRBJ2-5; 9 bases match TRBD1. Looked up from germline, CDR1 is SGHKS and CDR2 is YYEKEE (reference sequence). This CDR3 is built from 14 residues. V dropped 6 bases and J dropped 5; count of bases not matched to a gene: 8. This CDR3 reads CASTRQGVRETQYF. As DNA, the CDR3 is TGTGCCAGCACCAGACAGGGGGTGAGGGAGACCCAGTACTTC.

In DNA form, the CDR3 reads TGTGCCAGCAGTCCAGGGTGGTCCCCTGGGGCCAACGTCCTGACTTTC. This sequence encodes CASSPGWSPGANVLTF. The V call is TRBV28, the J call TRBJ2-6; D possibly corresponds to TRBD1 (5 bases). The CDR3 consists of 16 residues. The V gene lost 5 bases and the J gene lost 2 bases, with 13 bases spanning the gap. Germline loops: CDR1 MDHEN, CDR2 SYDVKM.

This clone was detected only a few times. The chain combines TRBV28 with TRBJ1-5; D possibly corresponds to TRBD1 (6 bases). With 5 bases removed from V and 5 bases from J, the gap between germline ends came to 13 bases. The CDR3 is 14 residues long. Germline V gives CDR1 MDHEN, CDR2 SYDVKM. CDR3 protein: CASSNTGYDQPQHF. The CDR3 coding sequence is TGTGCCAGCAGTAACACAGGGTATGATCAGCCCCAGCATTTT.

This chain links TRBV28 with TRBJ1-5; TRBD1 might be the D (6 bases). Per the germline V gene, CDR1 is MDHEN and CDR2 is SYDVKM. The CDR3 is 15 amino acids. Trimming shortened V by 6 bases and J by 2 bases, and 14 bases separated the two germline ends. CDR3 in DNA: TGTGCCAGCAGCTCTGCAGGGGCCCGCAATCAGCCCCAGCATTTT. Translation gives CASSSAGARNQPQHF.

V usage is TRBV7-2 and J usage is TRBJ2-5; a possible D gene is TRBD2 (6 bases). V was clipped by 8 bases and J by 6 bases, with 22 bases between them. CDR1 and CDR2 from the germline V gene are SGHTA and FQGNSA. The CDR3 runs to 15 residues. In DNA, the CDR3 is TGTGCCAGCCATGGGCGGGGCTTCGAGGGACAGACCCAGTACTTC. This encodes CASHGRGFEGQTQYF. Supplemented by reference TRBV7-2 and TRBJ2-5, the full variable domain reads GAGVSQSPSNKVTEKGKDVELRCDPISGHTALYWYRQSLGQGLEFLIYFQGNSAPDKSGLPSDRFSAERTGGSVSTLTIQRTQQEDSAVYLCASHGRGFEGQTQYFGPGTRLLVL.

The V call is TRBV5-1, the J call TRBJ2-7; 11 nucleotides match TRBD1. This CDR3 region has 15 residues. V dropped 3 bases and J dropped 7; count of bases not matched to a gene: 9. Germline V gene sequence: CDR1 SGHRS, CDR2 YFSETQ. The CDR3 is CASSSTPDRGLEQYF. The CDR3 coding sequence is TGCGCCAGCAGCTCCACACCGGACAGGGGGCTAGAGCAGTACTTC. The variable domain in full, completed from reference TRBV5-1 and TRBJ2-7, reads KAGVTQTPRYLIKTRGQQVTLSCSPISGHRSVSWYQQTPGQGLQFLFEYFSETQRNKGNFPGRFSGRQFSNSRSEMNVSTLELGDSALYLCASSSTPDRGLEQYFGPGTRLTVT.

This chain joins TRBV29-1 and TRBJ1-1, with D maybe TRBD1 (6 bases). The CDR3 sequence is 14 residues long. Germline-derived CDR1 and CDR2 are SQVTM and ANQGSEA. V gave up 0 bases and J gave up 2 bases, with 10 bases separating them. CDR3 in amino acids: CSVEDSGVNTEAFF. In DNA, the CDR3 is TGCAGCGTTGAAGACTCAGGGGTTAACACTGAAGCTTTCTTT. The full variable domain, in which reference TRBV29-1 and TRBJ1-1 provide the parts outside the CDR3, is SAVISQKPSRDICQRGTSLTIQCQVDSQVTMMFWYRQQPGQSLTLIATANQGSEATYESGFVIDKFPISRPNLTFSTLTVSNMSPEDSSIYLCSVEDSGVNTEAFFGQGTRLTVV.

The rearrangement joins TRBV7-2 to TRBJ2-7; 9 bases match TRBD2. Per the germline V gene, CDR1 is SGHTA and CDR2 is FQGNSA. V shed 5 bases and J 6 bases; nucleotides not matched to a gene: 11. CDR3 length: 15 amino acids. The CDR3 nucleotides are TGTGCCAGCAGCCCCCCGGGACTAGCATTTTCCGAGCAGTACTTC. Protein product: CASSPPGLAFSEQYF.

The chain uses TRBV18 and TRBJ2-7; 7 bases align to TRBD2. With V trimmed by 3 bases and J by 5 bases, 10 bases remained unmatched. The CDR3 runs 15 residues. The germline V gene encodes CDR1 KGHSH and CDR2 LQKENI. The DNA for the CDR3 is TGTGCCAGCTCACCCCCAGGCAGGGAGGGAAACGAGCAGTACTTC. Protein: CASSPPGREGNEQYF.

V and J are TRBV19 and TRBJ1-4; no clear D. Germline-derived CDR1 and CDR2 are LNHDA and SQIVND (reference sequence). Trimming removed 6 bases from V and 7 bases from J, with 6 bases in between. This CDR3 is built from 11 residues. The chain's CDR3 is CASRTGEKLFF. CDR3 DNA: TGTGCCAGTAGAACGGGTGAAAAACTGTTTTTT.

This clone has a single count. V gene TRBV30 combines with J gene TRBJ2-2, with D possibly being TRBD2 (5 bases). Germline-derived CDR1 and CDR2 are GTSNPN and SVGIG (reference sequence). The length of the CDR3 is 15 residues. Trimming pared 8 bases from V and 2 bases from J, leaving 18 bases between. CDR3 amino acids: CAGPRERINTGELFF. DNA of the CDR3: TGTGCCGGTCCTAGGGAGCGGATTAACACCGGGGAGCTGTTTTTT.

V and J are TRBV19 and TRBJ1-2; D gene unclear. V lost 8 bases and J 7 bases, leaving 14 bases between the germline ends. This CDR3 spans 12 amino acids. Germline V gene lookup returns CDR1 LNHDA and CDR2 SQIVND (reference sequence). The CDR3 region has the DNA TGTGCCAGTCCGGCAGGATCTGGTGGCTACACCTTC. Translation: CASPAGSGGYTF.

This clone was observed once. The chain carries TRBV2 and TRBJ2-3; D is ambiguous. This CDR3 is built from 12 residues. From germline, CDR1 is SNHLY and CDR2 FYNNEI. The V gene lost 7 bases and the J gene lost 3 bases, with 8 bases spanning the gap. The DNA of the CDR3 is TGTGCCAGCACCAGGTTGACAGATACGCAGTATTTT. As protein: CASTRLTDTQYF.

The chain couples TRBV7-6 to TRBJ1-1; a possible D gene is TRBD1 (6 bases). Germline V gene sequence: CDR1 SGHVS, CDR2 FNYEAQ. The V end lost 4 bases, the J end lost 4 bases, and 16 bases lay between the germline ends. This CDR3 comprises 15 residues. CDR3 DNA sequence: TGTGCCAGCAGCTCGGACCCGGACAGCGGCACTGAAGCTTTCTTT. Translated: CASSSDPDSGTEAFF.

The chain carries TRBV25-1 and TRBJ2-7; 9 bases line up with TRBD1. From germline, CDR1 is MGHDK and CDR2 SYGVNS. V lost 4 bases, J lost 2 bases, and 3 bases stayed unmatched. This CDR3 contains 14 residues. The CDR3 DNA follows: TGTGCCAGCAGTGCGTGGACAGGGGCCTACGAGCAGTACTTC. Amino acid sequence: CASSAWTGAYEQYF.

The chain uses TRBV28 and TRBJ2-7; TRBD1 agrees at 9 bases. This CDR3 is built from 15 residues. Trimming took 3 bases from V and 7 from J; bases not matched to a gene: 10. Germline V gives CDR1 MDHEN, CDR2 SYDVKM. The chain's CDR3 is CASSLPGTGLEEQYF. The CDR3 region has the DNA TGTGCCAGCAGTTTGCCCGGGACAGGGCTGGAGGAGCAGTACTTC.